This T cell receptor (beta chain) stems from a study of T cell repertoires in ileal Crohn's disease. Per the germline V gene, CDR1 is SGHNT and CDR2 is YENEEA. V shed 4 bases, J shed 4 bases, and the junction held 6 bases outside the gene matches. This CDR3 has 14 amino acids. Profiled with immunoSEQ multiplex PCR; TCRdb holds only in-frame clones, not every one. The data hold about 17,000 clones, with around two thirds observed a single time. This chain connects TRBV11-3 to TRBJ1-1, with 7 bases that match TRBD1. This receptor was taken from an adult with Crohn's disease. Sequenced: ileal tissue. CDR3 in amino acids: CASSSQGLSTEAFF. CDR3 DNA: TGTGCCAGCAGCTCACAGGGGTTGAGCACTGAAGCTTTCTTT.